This T cell receptor (beta chain) was retrieved from a study of blood T cell repertoires in COVID-19. As for the study in general: Collection of acute and convalescent COVID-19 samples took place in the United States, Italy and Spain.

This CDR3 contains 16 residues. V was clipped by 1 base and J by 0 bases, with 12 bases between them. Per germline, CDR1 MGHRA and CDR2 YSYEKL. In the authors' workflow: Nucleated cell counts were estimated from reference gene primer amplification. Using immunoSEQ multiplex PCR, the repertoire was profiled, and TCRdb retains in-frame clones only, with some absent. The DNA was the basis for D and trimming; V, J and clone size are from that table. The sample lists approximately 180,000 clones, approximately 85% seen once, with around 9.9% in the top ten. The genes are TRBV4-1 and TRBJ2-5, with D maybe TRBD1 (5 bases). The TCR sequence derives from a human donor with active or convalescent COVID-19. The donor label of this sample is uncertain. The source material was peripheral blood. The CDR3 DNA sequence: TGCGCCAGCAGCCAAGGAGAAGGGGCCAACCAAGAGACCCAGTACTTC. It yields the protein CASSQGEGANQETQYF.